Below, 19 T cell receptor beta chains from the same sample are listed, as sequenced in a study of T cell responses to AZD1222 COVID-19 vaccine. Produced via immunoSEQ multiplex PCR; TCRdb's table is partial and in-frame only. The sample contains 90,000 to 150,000 clones, around 88% of which appear only once. Sequences were derived from peripheral blood, sampled on day 0 of AZD1222 vaccination. These TCRs come from an adult in good health.

Comment on this clone: Within the sample, other DNA sequences also encode this same CDR3. The J gene is TRBJ1-2, the V gene TRBV28; D is unclear. This CDR3 comprises 11 residues. V gave up 4 bases and J gave up 0 bases, with 0 bases separating them. Per the germline V gene, CDR1 is MDHEN and CDR2 is SYDVKM. The CDR3 loop is CASSSNYGYTF. CDR3 nucleotides: TGTGCCAGCAGTTCTAACTATGGCTACACCTTC.

This rearrangement joins TRBV9 to TRBJ2-1; 11 bases are shared with TRBD2. This CDR3 has 16 residues. V lost 4 bases to trimming and J lost 7 bases; unmatched junction nucleotides: 10. Germline CDR1 SGDLS, CDR2 YYNGEE. Here the CDR3 reads CASSISGTSGYNEQFF. The CDR3 DNA reads as TGTGCCAGCAGCATCTCCGGGACTAGCGGATATAATGAGCAGTTCTTC.

This clone has just one count. The chain recombines TRBV27 with TRBJ1-1; 11 nucleotides align to TRBD1. V shed 3 bases and J 4 bases; nucleotides not matched to a gene: 7. The CDR3 has 16 amino acids. From germline, CDR1 is MNHEY and CDR2 SMNVEV (reference sequence). Written as DNA, the CDR3 is TGTGCCAGCAGTTTGTACGGGACAGGGGGAGGCACTGAAGCTTTCTTT. Translating it yields CASSLYGTGGGTEAFF.

The V and J genes are TRBV2 and TRBJ1-6, with a weak D call TRBD1 (5 bases). Per the germline V gene, CDR1 is SNHLY and CDR2 is FYNNEI. The length of the CDR3 is 16 residues. V was shortened by 6 bases and J by 0 bases, with 12 bases between the two germline ends. The CDR3 DNA follows: TGTGCCAGCAGGCTAGACAGTTACTCCTATAATTCACCCCTCCACTTT. As protein: CASRLDSYSYNSPLHF.

In its sample, this clone was seen once. V is TRBV9 and J is TRBJ1-1; D is possibly TRBD1 (5 bases). Per the germline V gene, CDR1 is SGDLS and CDR2 is YYNGEE. Trimming removed 0 bases from V and 4 bases from J, with 7 bases in between. The CDR3 has 13 amino acids. The CDR3 coding sequence is TGTGCCAGCAGCGTAGACCAGGGCACTGAAGCTTTCTTT. This codes for CASSVDQGTEAFF.

The V and J genes are TRBV27 and TRBJ2-1; weak D call: TRBD1 (5 bases). CDR3 length: 18 residues. Per the germline V gene, CDR1 is MNHEY and CDR2 is SMNVEV (reference sequence). V was pared by 3 bases and J by 4 bases, with 22 bases between. CDR3 DNA: TGTGCCAGCAGTTTTGAAAGAACAGGAGTATCTTTTTACAATGAGCAGTTCTTC. Translating it yields CASSFERTGVSFYNEQFF.

This clone was counted a single time. The CDR3 reads CASTSLARYGYTF. DNA of the CDR3: TGTGCCAGCACCTCCCTAGCACGGTATGGCTACACCTTC. The chain links TRBV2 to TRBJ1-2; D unclear. Looked up from germline, CDR1 is SNHLY and CDR2 is FYNNEI. The V end lost 7 bases, the J end lost 5 bases, and 14 bases lay between the germline ends. This CDR3 comprises 13 residues.

This chain connects TRBV7-6 to TRBJ2-7; tentatively, D is TRBD2 (6 bases). The CDR3 has 15 amino acids. Per the germline V gene, CDR1 is SGHVS and CDR2 is FNYEAQ. The V and J ends lost 3 bases and 6 bases respectively, with 18 bases between them. CDR3 in amino acids: CASSFNRGKEGEQYF. Written as DNA, the CDR3 is TGTGCCAGCAGCTTCAATCGGGGGAAGGAAGGCGAGCAGTACTTC. The full variable domain, in which reference TRBV7-6 and TRBJ2-7 provide the parts outside the CDR3, is GAGVSQSPRYKVTKRGQDVALRCDPISGHVSLYWYRQALGQGPEFLTYFNYEAQQDKSGLPNDRFSAERPEGSISTLTIQRTEQRDSAMYRCASSFNRGKEGEQYFGPGTRLTVT.

The rearrangement joins TRBV12-3 or TRBV12-4 to TRBJ1-1; 7 positions agree with TRBD1. V gave up 6 bases and J gave up 4 bases; unmatched junction bases: 5. The CDR3 length is 13 residues. CDR3 amino acids: CASSRQGGTEAFF. CDR3 DNA sequence: TGTGCCAGCAGCCGACAGGGAGGCACTGAAGCTTTCTTT.

The chain links TRBV28 to TRBJ1-6; unclear D gene. Germline V gene data show CDR1 as MDHEN and CDR2 as SYDVKM. The CDR3 covers 14 residues. Trimming took 3 bases from V and 9 from J, leaving 12 bases between them. The CDR3 nucleotides are TGTGCCAGCAGTTTGGGCGGCCGGGGTTCACCCCTCCACTTT. This gives the protein CASSLGGRGSPLHF.

The genes are TRBV6-2 or TRBV6-3 and TRBJ2-5, with unresolved D. Trimming left V 6 bases short and J 4 bases short, with 6 bases between. The CDR3 is 11 residues long. Germline V gene lookup returns CDR1 MNHEY and CDR2 SVGEGT. The CDR3: CASSSTETQYF. As DNA, the CDR3 is TGTGCCAGCAGCAGCACAGAGACCCAGTACTTC.

The chain couples TRBV6-5 to TRBJ2-7; D gene unclear. Germline CDR1 reads MNHEY; CDR2 reads SVGAGI. With 5 bases removed from V and 1 base from J, the gap between germline ends came to 9 bases. The CDR3 consists of 13 residues. The CDR3 region is CASSTSRSYEQYF. DNA of the CDR3: TGTGCCAGCAGTACCTCTCGGTCCTACGAGCAGTACTTC.

This clone showed up just a few times. This chain connects TRBV4-1 to TRBJ1-3; D is uncertain. CDR1 and CDR2 (germline): MGHRA, YSYEKL. The CDR3 is 12 amino acids. V was cut by 4 bases and J by 4 bases, with 5 bases left in between. CDR3 DNA sequence: TGCGCCAGCAGCCCCTCCGGAAACACCATATATTTT. Amino acid sequence: CASSPSGNTIYF.

V gene TRBV3-1 (or the pseudogene TRBV3-2) combines with J gene TRBJ2-7; 7 positions match TRBD2. The CDR3 totals 14 residues. Germline values: CDR1 LGHDT, CDR2 YNNKEL (reference sequence). J gave up 5 bases and V 6 bases, and 10 bases lay outside the gene matches. CDR3 coding DNA: TGTGCCAGCAGTCGAGGACTAGGCCTAGACGAGCAGTACTTC. This sequence encodes CASSRGLGLDEQYF.

The genes are TRBV2 and TRBJ1-2, with 8 bases matching TRBD1. This CDR3 region has 14 residues. V trimming: 6 bases; J trimming: 3 bases; junction bases outside the gene matches: 6. Germline CDR1 reads SNHLY; CDR2 reads FYNNEI. This CDR3 reads CASSTRGLYYGYTF. CDR3 bases: TGTGCCAGCAGCACCAGGGGGCTGTACTATGGCTACACCTTC.

This rearrangement joins TRBV6-1 to TRBJ1-1; 7 nucleotides line up with TRBD1. Germline values: CDR1 MNHNS, CDR2 SASEGT. The CDR3 is 14 amino acids. Trimming took 2 bases from V and 5 from J; bases not matched to a gene: 5. DNA for the CDR3: TGTGCCAGCAGTGAACAGGGGGATAGTACTGAAGCTTTCTTT. This sequence encodes CASSEQGDSTEAFF.

The rearrangement joins TRBV19 to TRBJ2-3; D might be TRBD1 or TRBD2, each matching 5 bases. CDR1 is LNHDA and CDR2 is SQIVND in the germline V gene (reference sequence). Trimming cost V 3 bases and J 2 bases, with 12 bases left between them. The CDR3 extends over 15 amino acids. The CDR3 region is CASSMGTPTTDTQYF. As DNA, the CDR3 is TGTGCCAGTAGTATGGGGACGCCGACCACAGATACGCAGTATTTT.

The chain is built from TRBV5-5 and TRBJ1-1; TRBD1 matches at 7 bases. The CDR3 covers 18 residues. The ends lost 5 bases at V and 0 bases at J; junction bases unmatched: 16. CDR1 and CDR2 from the germline V gene are SGHKS and YYEKEE (reference sequence). DNA of the CDR3: TGTGCCAGCAGTTTACTCCAAACCACCGGGACAGTGAACACTGAAGCTTTCTTT. It yields the protein CASSLLQTTGTVNTEAFF.

The chain uses TRBV6-2 or TRBV6-3 and TRBJ1-3, with D hard to call. The CDR3 is 15 amino acids. Trimming cost V 5 bases and J 4 bases, with 15 bases left between them. Per the germline V gene, CDR1 is MNHEY and CDR2 is SVGEGT. CDR3 sequence: CASSIGVGIGNTIYF. The CDR3 coding sequence is TGTGCCAGCAGTATCGGTGTGGGTATCGGAAACACCATATATTTT.